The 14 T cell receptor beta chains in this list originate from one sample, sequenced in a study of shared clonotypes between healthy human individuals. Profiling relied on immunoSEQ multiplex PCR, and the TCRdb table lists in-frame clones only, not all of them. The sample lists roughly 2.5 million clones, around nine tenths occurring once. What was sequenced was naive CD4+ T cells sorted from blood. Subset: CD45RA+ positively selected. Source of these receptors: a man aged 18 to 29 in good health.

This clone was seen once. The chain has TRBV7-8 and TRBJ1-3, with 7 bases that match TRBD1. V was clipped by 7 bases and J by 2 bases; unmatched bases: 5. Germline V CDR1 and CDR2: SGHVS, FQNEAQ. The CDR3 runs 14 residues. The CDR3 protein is CASTNRGPGNTIYF. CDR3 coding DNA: TGTGCCAGCACCAACAGGGGCCCTGGAAACACCATATATTTT.

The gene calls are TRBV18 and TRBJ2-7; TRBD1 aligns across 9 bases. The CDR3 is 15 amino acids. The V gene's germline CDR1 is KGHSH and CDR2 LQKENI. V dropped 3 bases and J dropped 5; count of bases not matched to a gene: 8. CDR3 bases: TGTGCCAGCTCACCTTCCGGGACAGGGTCCAACGAGCAGTACTTC. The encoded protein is CASSPSGTGSNEQYF.

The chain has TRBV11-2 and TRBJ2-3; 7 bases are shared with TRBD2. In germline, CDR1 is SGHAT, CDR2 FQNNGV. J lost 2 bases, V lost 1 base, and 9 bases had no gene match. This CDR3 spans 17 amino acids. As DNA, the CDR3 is TGTGCCAGCAGCTTAGCCGGGGGGAAGGGGTCCACAGATACGCAGTATTTT. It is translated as CASSLAGGKGSTDTQYF. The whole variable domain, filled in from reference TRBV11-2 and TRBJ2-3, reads EAGVAQSPRYKIIEKRQSVAFWCNPISGHATLYWYQQILGQGPKLLIQFQNNGVVDDSQLPKDRFSAERLKGVDSTLKIQPAKLEDSAVYLCASSLAGGKGSTDTQYFGPGTRLTVL.

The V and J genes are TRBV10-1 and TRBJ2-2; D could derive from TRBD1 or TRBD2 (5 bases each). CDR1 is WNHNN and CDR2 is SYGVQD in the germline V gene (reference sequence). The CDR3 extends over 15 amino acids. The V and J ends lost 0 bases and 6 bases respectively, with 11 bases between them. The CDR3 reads CASSESGAGPGELFF. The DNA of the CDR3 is TGCGCCAGCAGTGAGTCCGGGGCAGGCCCCGGGGAGCTGTTTTTT.

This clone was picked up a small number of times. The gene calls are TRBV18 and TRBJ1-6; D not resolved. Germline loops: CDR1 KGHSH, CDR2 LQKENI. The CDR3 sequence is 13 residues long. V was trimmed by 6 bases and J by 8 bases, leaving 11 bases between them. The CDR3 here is CASSPAEYSPLHF. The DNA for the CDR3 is TGTGCCAGCTCCCCTGCGGAGTATTCACCCCTCCACTTT.

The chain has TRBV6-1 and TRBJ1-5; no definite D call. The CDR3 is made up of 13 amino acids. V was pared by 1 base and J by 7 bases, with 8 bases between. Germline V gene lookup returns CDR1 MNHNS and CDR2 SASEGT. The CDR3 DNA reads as TGTGCCAGCAGTGAAGGTATTCGGCAGCCCCAGCATTTT. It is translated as CASSEGIRQPQHF.

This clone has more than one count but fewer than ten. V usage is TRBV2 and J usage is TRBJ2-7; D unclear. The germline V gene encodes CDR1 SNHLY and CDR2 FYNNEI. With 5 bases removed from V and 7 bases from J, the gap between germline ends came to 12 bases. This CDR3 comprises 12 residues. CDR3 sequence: CASSPDVGEQYF. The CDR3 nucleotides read TGTGCCAGCAGTCCGGACGTTGGGGAGCAGTACTTC.

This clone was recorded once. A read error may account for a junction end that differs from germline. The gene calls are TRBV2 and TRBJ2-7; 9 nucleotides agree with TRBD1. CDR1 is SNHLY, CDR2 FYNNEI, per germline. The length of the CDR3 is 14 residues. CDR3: CASRPGQGTYGQYF. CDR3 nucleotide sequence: TGTGCCAGCAGACCGGGACAGGGAACCTACGGGCAGTACTTC.

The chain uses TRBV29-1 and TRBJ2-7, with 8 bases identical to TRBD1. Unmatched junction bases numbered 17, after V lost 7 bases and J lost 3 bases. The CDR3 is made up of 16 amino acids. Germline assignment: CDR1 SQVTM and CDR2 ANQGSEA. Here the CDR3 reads CSAQGADRRNLYEQYF. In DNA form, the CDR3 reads TGCAGCGCCCAGGGGGCGGACCGTCGGAACCTCTACGAGCAGTACTTC.

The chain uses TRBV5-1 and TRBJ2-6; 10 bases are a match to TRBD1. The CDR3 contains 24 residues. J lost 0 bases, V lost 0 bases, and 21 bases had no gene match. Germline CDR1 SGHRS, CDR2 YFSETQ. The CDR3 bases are TGCGCCAGCAGCTTGGTCCCCCGTCCGGGACAGGGGAAAATAACTGACTCTGGGGCCAACGTCCTGACTTTC. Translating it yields CASSLVPRPGQGKITDSGANVLTF.

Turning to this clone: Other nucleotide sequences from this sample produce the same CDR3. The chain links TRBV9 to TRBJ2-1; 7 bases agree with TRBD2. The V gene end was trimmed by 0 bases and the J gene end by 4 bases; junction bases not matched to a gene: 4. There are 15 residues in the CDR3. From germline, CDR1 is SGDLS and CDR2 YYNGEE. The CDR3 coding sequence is TGTGCCAGCAGCGTAGGCGGGAGTGGTTACAATGAGCAGTTCTTC. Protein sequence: CASSVGGSGYNEQFF.

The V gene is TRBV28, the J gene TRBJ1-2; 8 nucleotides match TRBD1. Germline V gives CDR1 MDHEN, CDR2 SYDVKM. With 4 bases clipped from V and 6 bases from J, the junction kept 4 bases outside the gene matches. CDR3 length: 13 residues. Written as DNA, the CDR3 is TGTGCCAGCAGTTACGGGGACAGGAATGGCTACACCTTC. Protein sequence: CASSYGDRNGYTF.

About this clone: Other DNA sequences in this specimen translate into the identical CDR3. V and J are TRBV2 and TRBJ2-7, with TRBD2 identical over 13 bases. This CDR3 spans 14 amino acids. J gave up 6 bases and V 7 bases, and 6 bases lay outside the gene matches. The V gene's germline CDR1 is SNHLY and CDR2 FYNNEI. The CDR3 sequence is CASTRTSGSGEQYF. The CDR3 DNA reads TGTGCCAGCACAAGGACTAGCGGGAGTGGCGAGCAGTACTTC. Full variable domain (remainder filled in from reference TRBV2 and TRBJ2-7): EPEVTQTPSHQVTQMGQEVILRCVPISNHLYFYWYRQILGQKVEFLVSFYNNEISEKSEIFDDQFSVERPDGSNFTLKIRSTKLEDSAMYFCASTRTSGSGEQYFGPGTRLTVT.

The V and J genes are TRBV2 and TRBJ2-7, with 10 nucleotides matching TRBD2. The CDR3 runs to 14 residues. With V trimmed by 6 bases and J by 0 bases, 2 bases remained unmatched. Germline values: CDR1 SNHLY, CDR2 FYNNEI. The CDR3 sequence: CASRPSGGSYEQYF. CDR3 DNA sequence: TGTGCCAGCAGGCCTAGCGGGGGCTCCTACGAGCAGTACTTC.